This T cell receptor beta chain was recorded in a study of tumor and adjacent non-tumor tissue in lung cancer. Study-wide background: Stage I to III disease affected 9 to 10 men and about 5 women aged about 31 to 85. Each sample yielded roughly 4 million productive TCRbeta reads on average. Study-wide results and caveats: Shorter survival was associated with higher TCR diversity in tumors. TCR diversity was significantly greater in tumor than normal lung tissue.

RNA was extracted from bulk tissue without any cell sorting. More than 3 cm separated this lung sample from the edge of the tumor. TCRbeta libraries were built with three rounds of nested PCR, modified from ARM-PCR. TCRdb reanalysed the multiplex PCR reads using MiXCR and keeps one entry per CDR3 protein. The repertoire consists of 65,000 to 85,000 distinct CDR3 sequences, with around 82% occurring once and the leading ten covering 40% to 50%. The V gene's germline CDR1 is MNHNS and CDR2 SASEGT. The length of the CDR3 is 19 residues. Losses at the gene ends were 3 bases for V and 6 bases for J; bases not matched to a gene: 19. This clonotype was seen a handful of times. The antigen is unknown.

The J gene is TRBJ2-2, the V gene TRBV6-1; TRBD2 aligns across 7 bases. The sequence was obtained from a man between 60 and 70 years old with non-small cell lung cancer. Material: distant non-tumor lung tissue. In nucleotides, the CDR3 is TGTGCCAGCAGTGATAGGACGGGATTAGCGGGCAGGACGGCCGGGGAGCTGTTTTTT. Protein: CASSDRTGLAGRTAGELFF.